This passage covers 11 T cell receptor beta chains from one sample sequenced in a study of blood T cell repertoires in COVID-19. The assay was immunoSEQ multiplex PCR, and TCRdb's table has in-frame clones only and misses some. This table has some 130,000 clones, over 80% appearing once. Material for sequencing was peripheral blood. These receptors came from a man in his fifties with active COVID-19.

The V gene is TRBV25-1, the J gene TRBJ1-4, with D tentatively TRBD1 (6 bases). The length of the CDR3 is 13 residues. From germline, CDR1 is MGHDK and CDR2 SYGVNS. The germline V and J ends were trimmed by 8 bases and 3 bases, with 10 bases remaining between them. CDR3 loop: CASQDSPNEKLFF. Here the CDR3 DNA reads TGTGCCAGCCAGGACAGCCCTAATGAAAAACTGTTTTTT.

The V gene is TRBV19, the J gene TRBJ2-3, with TRBD2 matching 10 bases. This CDR3 has 17 amino acids. CDR1 and CDR2 from the germline V gene are LNHDA and SQIVND (reference sequence). V shed 3 bases and J 0 bases; nucleotides not matched to a gene: 6. The chain's CDR3 is CASSISSGGSSTDTQYF. The CDR3 region has the DNA TGTGCCAGTAGTATTTCTAGCGGGGGTTCTAGCACAGATACGCAGTATTTT.

The chain is built from TRBV2 and TRBJ1-2; tentative D call: TRBD1 (5 bases). V lost 4 bases to trimming and J lost 8 bases, with 8 bases between them. Per germline, CDR1 SNHLY and CDR2 FYNNEI. CDR3 size: 11 residues. CDR3 nucleotide sequence: TGTGCCAGCAGTGCAGGGTTGGGCTACACCTTC. It specifies CASSAGLGYTF.

J is TRBJ1-6 and V is TRBV5-4; tentatively, D is TRBD1 (6 bases). This CDR3 region has 14 residues. Germline V gives CDR1 SGHNT, CDR2 YYREEE (reference sequence). Trimming stripped 0 bases from V and 7 bases from J, with 8 bases between. CDR3 region: CASSLDQGNSPLHF. The CDR3 region has the DNA TGTGCCAGCAGCTTGGACCAGGGGAATTCACCCCTCCACTTT.

The chain combines TRBV5-1 with TRBJ2-5, with a weak D call TRBD1 (5 bases). CDR3 length: 14 residues. Germline V gives CDR1 SGHRS, CDR2 YFSETQ. Trimming shortened V by 4 bases and J by 5 bases, and 15 bases separated the two germline ends. The CDR3 loop is CASSLSGARETQYF. The CDR3 DNA reads TGCGCCAGCAGCCTGTCTGGGGCTCGCGAGACCCAGTACTTC.

CDR3 in DNA: TGCAGCGTTGAACAGGGGGGAACTGAAGCTTTCTTT. Translating gives CSVEQGGTEAFF. The V gene is TRBV29-1, the J gene TRBJ1-1, with 7 bases aligning to TRBD1. Germline V CDR1 and CDR2: SQVTM, ANQGSEA. With V trimmed by 2 bases and J by 5 bases, 2 bases remained unmatched. This CDR3 is built from 12 residues. Full variable domain (rest looked up from reference TRBV29-1 and TRBJ1-1): SAVISQKPSRDICQRGTSLTIQCQVDSQVTMMFWYRQQPGQSLTLIATANQGSEATYESGFVIDKFPISRPNLTFSTLTVSNMSPEDSSIYLCSVEQGGTEAFFGQGTRLTVV.

The V and J genes are TRBV6-9 and TRBJ2-4; D may be TRBD1 (6 bases). CDR3 length: 17 amino acids. The germline V gene encodes CDR1 MNHGY and CDR2 SVAAGI. V gave up 2 bases and J gave up 1 base, with 15 bases separating them. In DNA, the CDR3 is TGTGCCAGCAGTTATGGGGGCCCGGGGACGGCCAAAAACATTCAGTACTTC. It translates to CASSYGGPGTAKNIQYF.

The chain couples TRBV12-3 or TRBV12-4 to TRBJ2-7; D is unresolved. This CDR3 contains 13 residues. V gave up 8 bases and J gave up 7 bases, with 18 bases separating them. The CDR3 nucleotides are TGTGCCAGCTCAGGCCAGGAAGTTCGGGAGCAGTACTTC. Encoded protein: CASSGQEVREQYF.

This clone showed up just a few times. V and J are TRBV6-5 and TRBJ2-7; 7 bases are a match to TRBD1. The ends lost 5 bases at V and 6 bases at J; junction bases unmatched: 7. Germline assignment: CDR1 MNHEY and CDR2 SVGAGI. The CDR3 runs 13 residues. For the CDR3, the DNA is TGTGCCAGCAGTCCCCAGGGGGTAGCCGAGCAGTACTTC. The encoded protein is CASSPQGVAEQYF.

The gene calls are TRBV6-1 and TRBJ1-1; D not resolved. Germline lookup yields CDR1 MNHNS and CDR2 SASEGT. Trimming removed 2 bases at V and 5 bases at J, with 9 bases between. This CDR3 is built from 13 residues. DNA for the CDR3: TGTGCCAGCAGTGAACAAGTTAGAACTGAAGCTTTCTTT. It yields the protein CASSEQVRTEAFF.

This rearrangement joins TRBV10-3 to TRBJ1-1, with D perhaps matching TRBD1 (5 bases). CDR3 size: 14 residues. Trimming cost V 0 bases and J 8 bases, with 13 bases left between them. The germline gives CDR1 ENHRY, CDR2 SYGVKD. CDR3 in amino acids: CAISESGGAQEAFF. The CDR3 region has the DNA TGTGCCATCAGTGAGTCGGGGGGAGCCCAAGAAGCTTTCTTT.